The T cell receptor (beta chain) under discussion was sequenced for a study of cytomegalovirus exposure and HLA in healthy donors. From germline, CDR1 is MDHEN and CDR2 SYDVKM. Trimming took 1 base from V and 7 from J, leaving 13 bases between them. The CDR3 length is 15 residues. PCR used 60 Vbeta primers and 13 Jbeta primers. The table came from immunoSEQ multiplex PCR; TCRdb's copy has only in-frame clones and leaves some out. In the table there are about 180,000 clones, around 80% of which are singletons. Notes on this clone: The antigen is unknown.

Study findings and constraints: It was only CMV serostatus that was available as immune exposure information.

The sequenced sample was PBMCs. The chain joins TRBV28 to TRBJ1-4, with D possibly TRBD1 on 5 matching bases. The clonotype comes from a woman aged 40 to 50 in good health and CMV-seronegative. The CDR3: CASSLSAGLGEKLFF. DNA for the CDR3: TGTGCCAGCAGTTTATCGGCGGGACTGGGTGAAAAACTGTTTTTT.